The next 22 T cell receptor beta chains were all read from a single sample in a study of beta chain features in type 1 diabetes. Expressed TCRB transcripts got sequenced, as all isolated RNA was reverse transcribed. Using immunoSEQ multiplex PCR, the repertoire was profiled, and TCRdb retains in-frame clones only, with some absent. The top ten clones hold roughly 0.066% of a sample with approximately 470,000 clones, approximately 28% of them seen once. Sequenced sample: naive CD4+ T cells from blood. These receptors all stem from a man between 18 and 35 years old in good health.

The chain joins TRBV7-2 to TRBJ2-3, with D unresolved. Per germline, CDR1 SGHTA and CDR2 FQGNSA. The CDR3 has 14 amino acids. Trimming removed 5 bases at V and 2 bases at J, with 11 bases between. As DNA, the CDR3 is TGTGCCAGCAGCCTGGGTTTACCCACAGATACGCAGTATTTT. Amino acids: CASSLGLPTDTQYF.

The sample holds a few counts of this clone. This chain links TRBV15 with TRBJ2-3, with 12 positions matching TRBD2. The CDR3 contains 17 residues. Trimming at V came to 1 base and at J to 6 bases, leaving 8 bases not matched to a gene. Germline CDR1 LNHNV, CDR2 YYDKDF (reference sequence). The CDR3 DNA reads TGTGCCACCAGCAGAGCCTCTCTAGCGGGAGGGCCGGATACGCAGTATTTT. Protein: CATSRASLAGGPDTQYF.

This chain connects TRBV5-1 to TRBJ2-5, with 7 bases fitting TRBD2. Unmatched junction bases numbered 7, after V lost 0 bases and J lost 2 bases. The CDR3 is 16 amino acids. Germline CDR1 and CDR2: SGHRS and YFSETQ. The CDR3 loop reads CASSLGLAGLQETQYF. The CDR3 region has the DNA TGCGCCAGCAGCTTGGGATTAGCGGGCTTACAAGAGACCCAGTACTTC. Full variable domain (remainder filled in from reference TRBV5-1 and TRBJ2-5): KAGVTQTPRYLIKTRGQQVTLSCSPISGHRSVSWYQQTPGQGLQFLFEYFSETQRNKGNFPGRFSGRQFSNSRSEMNVSTLELGDSALYLCASSLGLAGLQETQYFGPGTRLLVL.

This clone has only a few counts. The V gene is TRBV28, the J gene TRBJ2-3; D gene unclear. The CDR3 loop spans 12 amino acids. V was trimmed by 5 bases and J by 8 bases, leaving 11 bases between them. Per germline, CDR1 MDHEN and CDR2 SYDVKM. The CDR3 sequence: CASSTVEGTQYF. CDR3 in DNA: TGTGCCAGCAGTACCGTCGAAGGTACGCAGTATTTT.

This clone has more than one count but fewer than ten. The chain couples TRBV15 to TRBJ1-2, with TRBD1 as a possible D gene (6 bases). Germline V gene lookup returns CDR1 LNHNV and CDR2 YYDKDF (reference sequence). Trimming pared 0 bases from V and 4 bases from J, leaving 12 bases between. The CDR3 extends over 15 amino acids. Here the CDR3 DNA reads TGTGCCACCAGCAGAGATCAGGGGCATGGCTATGGCTACACCTTC. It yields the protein CATSRDQGHGYGYTF.

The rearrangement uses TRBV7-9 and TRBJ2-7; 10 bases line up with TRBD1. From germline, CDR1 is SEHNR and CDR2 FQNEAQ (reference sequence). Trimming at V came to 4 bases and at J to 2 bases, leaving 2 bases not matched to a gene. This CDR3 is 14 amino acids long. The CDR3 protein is CASSWDRGPYEQYF. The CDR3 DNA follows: TGTGCCAGCAGCTGGGACAGGGGCCCCTACGAGCAGTACTTC. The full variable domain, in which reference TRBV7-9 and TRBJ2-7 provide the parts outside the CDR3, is DTGVSQNPRHKITKRGQNVTFRCDPISEHNRLYWYRQTLGQGPEFLTYFQNEAQLEKSRLLSDRFSAERPKGSFSTLEIQRTEQGDSAMYLCASSWDRGPYEQYFGPGTRLTVT.

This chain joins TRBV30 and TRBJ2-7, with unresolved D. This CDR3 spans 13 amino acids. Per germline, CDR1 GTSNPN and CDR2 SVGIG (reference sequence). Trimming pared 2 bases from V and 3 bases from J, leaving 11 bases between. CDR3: CAWSPGPYYEQYF. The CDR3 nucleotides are TGTGCCTGGAGTCCCGGGCCCTACTACGAGCAGTACTTC. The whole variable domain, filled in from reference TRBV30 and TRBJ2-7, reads SQTIHQWPATLVQPVGSPLSLECTVEGTSNPNLYWYRQAAGRGLQLLFYSVGIGQISSEVPQNLSASRPQDRQFILSSKKLLLSDSGFYLCAWSPGPYYEQYFGPGTRLTVT.

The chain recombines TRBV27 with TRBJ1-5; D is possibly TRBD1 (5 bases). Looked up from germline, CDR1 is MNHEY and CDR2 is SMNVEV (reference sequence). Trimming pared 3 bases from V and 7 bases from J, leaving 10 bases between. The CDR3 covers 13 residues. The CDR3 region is CASSFQGGQPQHF. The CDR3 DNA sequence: TGTGCCAGCAGTTTCCAGGGTGGCCAGCCCCAGCATTTT.

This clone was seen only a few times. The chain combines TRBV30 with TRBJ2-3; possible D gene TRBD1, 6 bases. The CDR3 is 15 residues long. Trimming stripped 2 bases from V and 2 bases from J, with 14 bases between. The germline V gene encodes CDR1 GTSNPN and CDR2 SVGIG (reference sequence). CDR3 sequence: CAWSPRGHYTDTQYF. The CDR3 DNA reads TGTGCCTGGAGTCCCAGGGGTCATTACACAGATACGCAGTATTTT.

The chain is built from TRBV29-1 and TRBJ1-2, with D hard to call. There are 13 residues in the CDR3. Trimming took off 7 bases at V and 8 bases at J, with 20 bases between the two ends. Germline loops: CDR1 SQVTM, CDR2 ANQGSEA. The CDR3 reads CSGWTSEGSGYTF. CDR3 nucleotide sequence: TGCAGCGGGTGGACCTCTGAGGGATCAGGCTACACCTTC.

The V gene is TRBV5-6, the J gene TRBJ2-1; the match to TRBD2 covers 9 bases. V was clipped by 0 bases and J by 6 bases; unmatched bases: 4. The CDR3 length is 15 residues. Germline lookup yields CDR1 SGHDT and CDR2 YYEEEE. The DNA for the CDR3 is TGTGCCAGCAGCTTGGTGGATAGCGGGAGCAATGAGCAGTTCTTC. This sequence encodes CASSLVDSGSNEQFF.

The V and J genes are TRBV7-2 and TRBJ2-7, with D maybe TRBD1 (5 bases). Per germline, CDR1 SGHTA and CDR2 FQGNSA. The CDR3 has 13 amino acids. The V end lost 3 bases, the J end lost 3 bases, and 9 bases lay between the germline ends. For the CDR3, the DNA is TGTGCCAGCAGCTTTAGCCAGGGCTACGAGCAGTACTTC. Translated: CASSFSQGYEQYF.

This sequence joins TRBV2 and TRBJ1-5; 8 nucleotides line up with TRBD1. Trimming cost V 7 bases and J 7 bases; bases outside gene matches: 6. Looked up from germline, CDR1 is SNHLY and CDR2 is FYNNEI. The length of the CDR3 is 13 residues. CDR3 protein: CASTWGQEQPQHF. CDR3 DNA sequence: TGTGCCAGCACCTGGGGACAGGAACAGCCCCAGCATTTT.

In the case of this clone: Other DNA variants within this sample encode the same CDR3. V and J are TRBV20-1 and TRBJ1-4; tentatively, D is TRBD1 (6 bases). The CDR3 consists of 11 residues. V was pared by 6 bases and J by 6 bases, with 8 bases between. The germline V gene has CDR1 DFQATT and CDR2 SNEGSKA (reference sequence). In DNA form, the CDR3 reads TGCAGTGCCGCAGGGGATGAAAAACTGTTTTTT. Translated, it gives CSAAGDEKLFF.

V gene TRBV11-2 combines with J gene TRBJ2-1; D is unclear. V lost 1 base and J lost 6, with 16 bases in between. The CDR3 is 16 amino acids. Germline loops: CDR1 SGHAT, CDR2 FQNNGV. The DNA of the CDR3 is TGTGCCAGCAGCTTAGTGTGGTTGGTGAGAATCAATGAGCAGTTCTTC. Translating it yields CASSLVWLVRINEQFF.

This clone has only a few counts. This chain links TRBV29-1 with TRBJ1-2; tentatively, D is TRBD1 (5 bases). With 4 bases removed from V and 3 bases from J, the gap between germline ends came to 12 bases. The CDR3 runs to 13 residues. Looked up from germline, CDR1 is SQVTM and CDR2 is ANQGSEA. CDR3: CSVGTGTDYGYTF. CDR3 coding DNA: TGCAGCGTTGGGACCGGGACGGACTATGGCTACACCTTC.

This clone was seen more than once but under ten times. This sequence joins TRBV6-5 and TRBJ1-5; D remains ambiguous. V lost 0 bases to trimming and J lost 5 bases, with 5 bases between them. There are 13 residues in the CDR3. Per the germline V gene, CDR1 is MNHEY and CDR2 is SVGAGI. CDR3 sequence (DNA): TGTGCCAGCAGTTACTCGAAGGATCAGCCCCAGCATTTT. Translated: CASSYSKDQPQHF.

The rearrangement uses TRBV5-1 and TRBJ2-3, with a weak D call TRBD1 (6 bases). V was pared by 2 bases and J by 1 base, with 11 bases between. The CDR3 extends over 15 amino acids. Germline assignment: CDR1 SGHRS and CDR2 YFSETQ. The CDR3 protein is CASSLGGMGTDTQYF. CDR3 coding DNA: TGCGCCAGCAGCTTAGGGGGAATGGGCACAGATACGCAGTATTTT.

In nucleotides, the CDR3 is TGTGCCAGCAGCCACGGGACAGGGGGCTCCTACGAGCAGTACTTC. This translates into CASSHGTGGSYEQYF. The chain recombines TRBV4-2 with TRBJ2-7, with 11 bases that match TRBD1. This CDR3 has 15 amino acids. Germline V lookup: CDR1 LGHNA, CDR2 YNFKEQ. With V trimmed by 3 bases and J by 0 bases, 1 base remained unmatched.

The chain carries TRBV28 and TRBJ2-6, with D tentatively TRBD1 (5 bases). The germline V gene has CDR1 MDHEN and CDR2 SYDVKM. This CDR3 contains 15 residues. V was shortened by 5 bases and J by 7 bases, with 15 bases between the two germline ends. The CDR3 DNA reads TGTGCCAGCAGTGAGCCTAGGGGTCTCGCCAACGTCCTGACTTTC. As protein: CASSEPRGLANVLTF.

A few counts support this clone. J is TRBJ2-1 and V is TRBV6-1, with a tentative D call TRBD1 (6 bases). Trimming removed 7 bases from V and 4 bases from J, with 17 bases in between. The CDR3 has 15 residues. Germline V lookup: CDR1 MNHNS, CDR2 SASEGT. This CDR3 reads CASIRRGDTYNEQFF. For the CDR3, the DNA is TGTGCCAGCATTAGGCGAGGGGACACGTACAATGAGCAGTTCTTC.

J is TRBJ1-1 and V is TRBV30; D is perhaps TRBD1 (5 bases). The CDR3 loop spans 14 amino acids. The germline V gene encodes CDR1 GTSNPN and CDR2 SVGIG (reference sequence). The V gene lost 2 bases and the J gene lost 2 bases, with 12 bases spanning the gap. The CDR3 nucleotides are TGTGCCTGGAGTCAGGGCAGACAAAACACTGAAGCTTTCTTT. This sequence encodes CAWSQGRQNTEAFF.